The 11 T cell receptor beta chains given below trace back to one sample, sequenced in a study of PD-L1 blockade in urothelial cancer. TCRdb's copy holds only in-frame clones and misses some; the assay was immunoSEQ multiplex PCR. In the table there are tens of thousands of clones, around 80% of which are singletons. The sequencing here drew on PBMCs, taken around atezolizumab (anti-PD-L1) treatment. These TCRs come from a man between 65 and 85 years old with urothelial cancer.

On this clone: In the same sample, other DNA sequences code for this CDR3. The V gene is TRBV30, the J gene TRBJ2-3; 11 bases match TRBD2. CDR3 length: 14 residues. After removal of 1 base from V and 4 bases from J, the junction contained 1 base not matched to a gene. In germline, CDR1 is GTSNPN, CDR2 SVGIG (reference sequence). CDR3 sequence: CAWSGLAGPDTQYF. CDR3 sequence (DNA): TGTGCCTGGAGTGGACTAGCGGGACCAGATACGCAGTATTTT.

The V call is TRBV2, the J call TRBJ2-2, with TRBD1 matching over 12 bases. Germline V CDR1 and CDR2: SNHLY, FYNNEI. The CDR3 is 16 amino acids. J lost 7 bases, V lost 3 bases, and 6 bases had no gene match. The CDR3 loop is CASSEAGTGGNGELFF. Written as DNA, the CDR3 is TGTGCCAGCAGTGAGGCCGGGACAGGGGGCAACGGGGAGCTGTTTTTT.

The V gene is TRBV7-8, the J gene TRBJ1-2; 8 nucleotides align to TRBD1. V shed 3 bases and J 3 bases; nucleotides not matched to a gene: 0. Germline loops: CDR1 SGHVS, CDR2 FQNEAQ. The CDR3 spans 13 residues. The CDR3 DNA follows: TGTGCCAGCAGCTTGACAGGGGACTATGGCTACACCTTC. This gives the protein CASSLTGDYGYTF.

This chain uses TRBV4-1 with TRBJ1-6; TRBD1 is a possible D gene (5 bases). The CDR3 covers 16 residues. Deletions cut 1 base from V and 9 bases from J, with 16 bases between. Looked up from germline, CDR1 is MGHRA and CDR2 is YSYEKL. The CDR3 coding sequence is TGCGCCAGCAGCCAAGTAGGGACTCGAACGGGTTCACCCCTCCACTTT. This sequence encodes CASSQVGTRTGSPLHF.

This sequence joins TRBV2 and TRBJ1-2; 10 bases map to TRBD1. Unmatched junction bases numbered 10, after V lost 9 bases and J lost 3 bases. There are 15 residues in the CDR3. The germline V gene encodes CDR1 SNHLY and CDR2 FYNNEI. CDR3 protein: CASTPTGGSHYGYTF. The CDR3 nucleotides are TGTGCCAGTACCCCGACAGGGGGCTCCCACTATGGCTACACCTTC.

The chain couples TRBV25-1 to TRBJ2-3; possibly TRBD1 for D (6 bases). Per the germline V gene, CDR1 is MGHDK and CDR2 is SYGVNS. With 3 bases removed from V and 6 bases from J, the gap between germline ends came to 10 bases. There are 13 residues in the CDR3. The DNA of the CDR3 is TGTGCCAGCAGTGATGGGGGCAGGGATACGCAGTATTTT. Protein sequence: CASSDGGRDTQYF.

J is TRBJ2-3 and V is TRBV7-2, with 7 bases fitting TRBD2. The J segment lost 5 bases and the V segment lost 0 bases, leaving 2 bases of the junction unmatched. There are 14 residues in the CDR3. Germline V lookup: CDR1 SGHTA, CDR2 FQGNSA. The CDR3: CASSLAGGKDTQYF. In DNA, the CDR3 is TGTGCCAGCAGCTTAGCGGGGGGGAAAGATACGCAGTATTTT.

This clone was seen a few times. V and J are TRBV30 and TRBJ1-1; no clear D gene. The V and J ends lost 3 bases and 0 bases respectively, with 11 bases between them. Per the germline V gene, CDR1 is GTSNPN and CDR2 is SVGIG (reference sequence). This CDR3 is built from 14 residues. CDR3 DNA sequence: TGTGCCTGGAGGCCCCCAGACTTGAACACTGAAGCTTTCTTT. It translates to CAWRPPDLNTEAFF.

The chain combines TRBV5-4 with TRBJ2-3; TRBD2 agrees at 9 bases. The CDR3 loop spans 15 amino acids. CDR1 and CDR2 (germline): SGHNT, YYREEE (reference sequence). Germline trimming cut 4 bases from V and 2 bases from J; bases unmatched to any gene: 5. For the CDR3, the DNA is TGTGCCAGCAGCGGCCGGACTAGCGCCACAGATACGCAGTATTTT. Its translation is CASSGRTSATDTQYF.

The table lists this clone with a few counts. The chain combines TRBV19 with TRBJ1-3; D unresolved. CDR1 LNHDA and CDR2 SQIVND come from the germline V gene (reference sequence). The CDR3 is 15 amino acids. V was clipped by 6 bases and J by 0 bases, with 12 bases between them. The CDR3 DNA reads as TGTGCCAGTAGCGACTTTTCGACCTCTGGAAACACCATATATTTT. It specifies CASSDFSTSGNTIYF.

This clone was counted between two and nine times. The genes are TRBV4-1 and TRBJ2-1; no clear D gene. Germline CDR1 reads MGHRA; CDR2 reads YSYEKL. V lost 0 bases and J 7 bases, leaving 7 bases between the germline ends. The CDR3 totals 13 residues. The CDR3 loop reads CASSQDRANEQFF. The CDR3, as DNA: TGCGCCAGCAGCCAAGATCGAGCTAATGAGCAGTTCTTC.